The sample holds a few counts of the clone carrying this T cell receptor beta chain. Its target is not known. This entry is derived from a study of cytomegalovirus exposure and HLA in healthy donors. General observations from the study: In a later analysis, compared with equally common non-associated chains, HLA-associated beta chains were more expanded.

Every donor was a healthy person donating bone marrow. Researchers ran the PCR with 60 Vbeta and 13 Jbeta primers. Data came from immunoSEQ multiplex PCR; TCRdb stores just in-frame clones and leaves some out. The sample comprises roughly 180,000 clones, around 83% of which are singletons, and more than 0.95% rests with the top ten. Germline V gene sequence: CDR1 SNHLY, CDR2 FYNNEI. This CDR3 spans 17 amino acids. V lost 2 bases, J lost 3 bases, and 16 bases lay in between. The receptor was derived from a girl aged 2-10 years in good health and CMV-seropositive. The V gene is TRBV2, the J gene TRBJ1-4; the D is unclear. The sequencing sample was made of PBMCs. The CDR3 loop reads CASSESPNGPPNEKLFF. Written as DNA, the CDR3 is TGTGCCAGCAGTGAATCCCCCAACGGTCCCCCTAATGAAAAACTGTTTTTT. Looking up the rest from reference TRBV2 and TRBJ1-4 gives the full variable domain: EPEVTQTPSHQVTQMGQEVILRCVPISNHLYFYWYRQILGQKVEFLVSFYNNEISEKSEIFDDQFSVERPDGSNFTLKIRSTKLEDSAMYFCASSESPNGPPNEKLFFGSGTQLSVL.